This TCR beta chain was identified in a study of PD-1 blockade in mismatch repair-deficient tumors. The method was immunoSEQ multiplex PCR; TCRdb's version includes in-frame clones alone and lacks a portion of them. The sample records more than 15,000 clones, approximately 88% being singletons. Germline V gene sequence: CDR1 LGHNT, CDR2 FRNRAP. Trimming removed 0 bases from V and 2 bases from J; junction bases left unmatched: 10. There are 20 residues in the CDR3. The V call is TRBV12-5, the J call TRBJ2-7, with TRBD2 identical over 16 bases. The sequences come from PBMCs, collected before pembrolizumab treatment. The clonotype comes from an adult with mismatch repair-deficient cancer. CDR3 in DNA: TGTGCTAGTGGTTTGGTCTTGGGACTAGCGGGAGGGCCCTCGGCCTACGAGCAGTACTTC. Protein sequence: CASGLVLGLAGGPSAYEQYF.